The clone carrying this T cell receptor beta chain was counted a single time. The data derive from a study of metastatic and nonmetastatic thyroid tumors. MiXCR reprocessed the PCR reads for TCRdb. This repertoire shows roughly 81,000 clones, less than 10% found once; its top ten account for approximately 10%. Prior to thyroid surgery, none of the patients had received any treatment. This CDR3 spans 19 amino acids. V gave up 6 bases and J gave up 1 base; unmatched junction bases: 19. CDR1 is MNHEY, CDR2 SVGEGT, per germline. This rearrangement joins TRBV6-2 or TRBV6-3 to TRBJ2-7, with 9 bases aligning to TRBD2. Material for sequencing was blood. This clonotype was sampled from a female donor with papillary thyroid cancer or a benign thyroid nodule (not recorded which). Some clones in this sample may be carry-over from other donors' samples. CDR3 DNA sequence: TGTGCCAGCAGCCGACTGGGGGGGGGTACTAGCGGGTCGTCCTACGAGCAGTACTTC. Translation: CASSRLGGGTSGSSYEQYF.